This T cell receptor (beta chain) derives from a study of control samples from healthy donors and cancer patients (dated by TCRdb to 2018 to 2020). On this clone itself: It lacks a known antigen. No qualities accompany the bases; no much larger clone lies one base away.

V loses 3 bases, J loses 2 bases, and the germline ends lie 26 bases apart. Looking up the germline V gene yields CDR1 MNHNS and CDR2 SASEGT. The CDR3 numbers 20 residues from cysteine through phenylalanine. The retained sequence is limited to the CDR3, 60 bases, with the frame set at the first base. Libraries were prepared through the immunoSEQ multiplex PCR assay. TCRdb took this table from immuneACCESS and kept in-frame rearrangements with V and J called. Such tables lack part of the clones; where checked against another copy, unresolved V genes explain under half of the gap, and the rest is unexplained. This sample has some 140,000 clones in its table, and 85% to 95% of those were observed once. The top ten clonotypes cover approximately 5.5% of the sample.

Sequencing was done on a sample of blood. The TCR originated in a middle-aged man in good health. The chain is encoded by TRBV6-1 joined to TRBJ1-5, and perhaps TRBD1 as D gene, on 6 matching bases. DNA sequence: TGTGCCAGCAGTGACAGGGTGAAGGGAGAATTGAGGGGGGGCAATCAGCCCCAGCATTTT. It codes for CASSDRVKGELRGGNQPQHF.